The clone carrying this TCR beta chain has a handful of counts. Its matching antigen is unknown. Germline V gene data show CDR1 as DFQATT and CDR2 as SNEGSKA (reference sequence). The CDR3 is 16 amino acids. The V end was cut by 6 bases, the J end by 5 bases, with 22 bases between. The sample is drawn from a study of early T cells in non-severe SARS-CoV-2 infection. Background on the study: Unpaired chains resulted from sequencing bulk RNA of unsorted whole blood.

TCRdb called the 5' RACE reads again in MiXCR, with one record for every CDR3 protein. The data hold some 51,000 distinct CDR3 sequences, with 15% observed a single time. General observations from the study: Reliance on VDJdb matching favored anti-spike CD8 responses; private and CD4 specificities were missed.

The clonotype originates from an adult who was a healthcare worker with PCR-confirmed SARS-CoV-2 infection or an uninfected control (not recorded which). Sequencing was performed on whole blood, taken at baseline. The chain links TRBV20-1 to TRBJ2-2; no reliable D call. CDR3 sequence: CSAISTRTAITGELFF. CDR3 sequence (DNA): TGCAGTGCCATCTCTACACGGACCGCTATAACCGGGGAGCTGTTTTTT.